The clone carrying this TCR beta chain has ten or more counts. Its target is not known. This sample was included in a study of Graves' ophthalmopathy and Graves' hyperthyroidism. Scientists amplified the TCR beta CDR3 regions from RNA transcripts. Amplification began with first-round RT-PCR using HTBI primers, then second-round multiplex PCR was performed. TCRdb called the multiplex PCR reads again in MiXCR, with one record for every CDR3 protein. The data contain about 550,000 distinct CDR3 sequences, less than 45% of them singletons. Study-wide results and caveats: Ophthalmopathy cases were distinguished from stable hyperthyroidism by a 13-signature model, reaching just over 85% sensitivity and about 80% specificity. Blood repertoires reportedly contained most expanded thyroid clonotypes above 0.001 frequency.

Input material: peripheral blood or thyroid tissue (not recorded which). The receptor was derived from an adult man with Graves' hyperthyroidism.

The CDR3 here is CASRTSGTETQYF. The CDR3 nucleotides are TGTGCCAGCCGTACTAGCGGGACGGAGACCCAGTACTTC. The chain combines TRBV6-5 with TRBJ2-5, with TRBD2 identical over 10 bases. The CDR3 has 13 amino acids. V lost 8 bases and J lost 5; bases outside the gene matches: 5. CDR1 and CDR2 from the germline V gene are MNHEY and SVGAGI.